The source of this T cell receptor beta chain is a study of blood T cell repertoires in COVID-19. In the source study's methods: The assay estimated nucleated cells by amplifying reference gene primers. Clones were read by immunoSEQ multiplex PCR, and TCRdb kept only the in-frame ones, dropping some. V and J calls plus clone size are reproduced from that table; the DNA served to infer D and trimming. The table has 150,000 to 190,000 clones, 84% seen once. V lost 5 bases to trimming and J lost 4 bases; unmatched junction nucleotides: 10. CDR1 is SGHTA, CDR2 FQGTGA, per germline. The CDR3 is made up of 16 amino acids.

The chain uses TRBV7-3 and TRBJ2-1; the match to TRBD2 covers 8 bases. The source is a woman in her forties or fifties with acute or convalescent COVID-19. Input material: peripheral blood. The CDR3 sequence is CASSPSGTSPYNEQFF. As DNA, the CDR3 is TGTGCCAGCAGCCCTTCCGGGACTAGTCCTTACAATGAGCAGTTCTTC.